Listed here are 22 T cell receptor beta chains from one sample, sequenced in a study of human T cells and chemical hapten exposure. MiXCR, applied by TCRdb to the RACE reads, yields one record per CDR3 protein. The top ten hold 2.5% to 3.5% of the sample, which has approximately 120,000 distinct CDR3 sequences, about a tenth seen once. Time point reported: patch test 2, 6 weeks after DPC sensitization. As for treatment: therapeutic diphenylcyclopropenone sensitization with weekly scalp DPC. The input for sequencing was whole blood, taken in connection with sensitization to the hapten diphenylcyclopropenone (DPC). These receptors all come from a woman between 40 and 50 years old with alopecia areata. Some clones in this sample may be carry-over from other donors' samples.

The chain combines TRBV5-8 with TRBJ2-7; 8 positions match TRBD2. The CDR3 loop spans 14 amino acids. V lost 5 bases, J lost 7 bases, and 11 bases stayed unmatched. Per the germline V gene, CDR1 is SGHTS and CDR2 is YDEGEE. In nucleotides, the CDR3 is TGTGCCAGCAGACCCGGGACTAGGCTTGGAGAGCAGTACTTC. Its protein is CASRPGTRLGEQYF.

In its sample, this clonotype was seen many times. The V gene is TRBV18, the J gene TRBJ2-7, with a tentative D call TRBD1 (7 bases). Trimming pared 3 bases from V and 6 bases from J, leaving 15 bases between. Germline V gene lookup returns CDR1 KGHSH and CDR2 LQKENI. The CDR3 contains 14 residues. The DNA of the CDR3 is TGTGCCAGCTCACCTCGACAGGGACTCAGCGAGCAGTACTTC. Amino acids: CASSPRQGLSEQYF.

There are a few counts of this clonotype. The chain is built from TRBV4-3 and TRBJ2-1; 12 nucleotides agree with TRBD2. This CDR3 comprises 17 residues. The J segment lost 7 bases and the V segment lost 1 base, leaving 8 bases of the junction unmatched. Looked up from germline, CDR1 is LGHNA and CDR2 is YSLEER. The CDR3 bases are TGCGCCAGCAGCCAAGCGGGACTAGCGGGCATGGAGAATGAGCAGTTCTTC. This sequence encodes CASSQAGLAGMENEQFF.

This clonotype was detected ten times or more. The chain employs TRBV5-4 and TRBJ2-2; 8 positions match TRBD2. Germline assignment: CDR1 SGHNT and CDR2 YYREEE (reference sequence). The CDR3 contains 17 residues. The V segment lost 4 bases and the J segment 8 bases; nucleotides outside the gene matches: 16. DNA for the CDR3: TGTGCCAGCAGCCCCCCGGGGGGGCTCTACGGACGTGGGGAGCTGTTTTTT. This gives the protein CASSPPGGLYGRGELFF. Full variable domain (remainder filled in from reference TRBV5-4 and TRBJ2-2): ETGVTQSPTHLIKTRGQQVTLRCSSQSGHNTVSWYQQALGQGPQFIFQYYREEENGRGNFPPRFSGLQFPNYSSELNVNALELDDSALYLCASSPPGGLYGRGELFFGEGSRLTVL.

This clonotype has just a few counts. This chain uses TRBV20-1 with TRBJ1-3; no clear D. The germline CDR1 and CDR2 sequences are DFQATT and SNEGSKA (reference sequence). V was cut by 5 bases and J by 0 bases, with 14 bases left in between. The CDR3 contains 15 residues. The CDR3 sequence is CSARPGSSSGNTIYF. CDR3 bases: TGCAGTGCTCGACCCGGGAGTAGCTCTGGAAACACCATATATTTT.

This clonotype was seen a few times. The V and J genes are TRBV29-1 and TRBJ1-5, with TRBD1 matching over 7 bases. The junction had 0 bases not matched to a gene; V was cut back by 4 bases and J by 0 bases. The V gene's germline CDR1 is SQVTM and CDR2 ANQGSEA. The CDR3 contains 13 residues. CDR3 region: CSVGQGSNQPQHF. In DNA, the CDR3 is TGCAGCGTTGGACAGGGTAGCAATCAGCCCCAGCATTTT. The full variable domain, with the rest looked up from reference TRBV29-1 and TRBJ1-5, is SAVISQKPSRDICQRGTSLTIQCQVDSQVTMMFWYRQQPGQSLTLIATANQGSEATYESGFVIDKFPISRPNLTFSTLTVSNMSPEDSSIYLCSVGQGSNQPQHFGDGTRLSIL.

This clonotype appeared a few times. V gene TRBV7-6 combines with J gene TRBJ1-1; TRBD1 matches 7 bases. Losses at the gene ends were 4 bases for V and 3 bases for J; bases not matched to a gene: 14. Germline values: CDR1 SGHVS, CDR2 FNYEAQ. This CDR3 comprises 17 residues. The CDR3 bases are TGTGCCAGCAGCTACTCCCCGACAGGGCGGGGGGACACTGAAGCTTTCTTT. Translated, it gives CASSYSPTGRGDTEAFF.

This clonotype was found many times. The chain couples TRBV19 to TRBJ1-5; 7 nucleotides agree with TRBD1. Germline V gives CDR1 LNHDA, CDR2 SQIVND (reference sequence). This CDR3 contains 16 residues. Trimming took 5 bases from V and 6 from J; bases not matched to a gene: 13. As DNA, the CDR3 is TGTGCCAGTAGTCCACAGACAGGGTCGAGGGGTCAGCCCCAGCATTTT. Protein: CASSPQTGSRGQPQHF.

This clonotype was observed at least ten times. The V and J genes are TRBV6-7 and TRBJ1-5; no clear D. TRBV6-7 is placed among ORFs of uncertain function. The CDR3 consists of 12 residues. V lost 0 bases to trimming and J lost 5 bases, with 2 bases between them. This CDR3 reads CASSYSYQPQHF. CDR3 coding DNA: TGTGCCAGCAGTTACTCCTATCAGCCCCAGCATTTT.

This clonotype has at least ten counts. The chain uses TRBV7-9 and TRBJ1-3; TRBD1 aligns across 9 bases. The CDR3 is made up of 15 amino acids. The J segment lost 4 bases and the V segment lost 5 bases, leaving 6 bases of the junction unmatched. Germline lookup yields CDR1 SEHNR and CDR2 FQNEAQ (reference sequence). CDR3 sequence: CASSHGDREGNTIYF. The CDR3 bases are TGTGCCAGCAGCCATGGGGACAGGGAAGGAAACACCATATATTTT.

This clonotype has ten or more counts. The chain joins TRBV12-3 or TRBV12-4 to TRBJ1-1, with D possibly TRBD1 on 5 matching bases. Deletions cut 6 bases from V and 4 bases from J, with 15 bases between. The CDR3 runs to 14 residues. DNA of the CDR3: TGTGCCAGCAGGGGACTAGAGGTAGTCACTGAAGCTTTCTTT. This translates into CASRGLEVVTEAFF.

A few counts support this clonotype. The CDR3 is CASSLFPSSGANVLTF. In DNA form, the CDR3 reads TGTGCCAGCAGTTTATTCCCATCCTCTGGGGCCAACGTCCTGACTTTC. The V call is TRBV27, the J call TRBJ2-6, with D unresolved. Trimming removed 1 base from V and 0 bases from J, with 7 bases in between. Germline CDR1 and CDR2: MNHEY and SMNVEV (reference sequence). The CDR3 contains 16 residues.

The genes are TRBV4-3 and TRBJ2-7; D gene ambiguous. This CDR3 has 14 amino acids. The V end was cut by 3 bases, the J end by 2 bases, with 11 bases between. Germline V CDR1 and CDR2: LGHNA, YSLEER. The CDR3 region has the DNA TGCGCCAGCAGCCAGGAAGGATGGGCCTACGAGCAGTACTTC. Residues: CASSQEGWAYEQYF.

This clonotype was observed a handful of times. The rearrangement uses TRBV21-1 and TRBJ1-4; the table assigns TRBD1, which was not confirmed against the DNA. TRBV21-1 is given as a pseudogene. This CDR3 has 16 amino acids. CDR3 in amino acids: CAGRGRQGCQHEKLFF. The CDR3, as DNA: TGTGCCGGCCGTGGACGACAGGGATGTCAACATGAAAAACTGTTTTTT.

This clonotype turned up a few times. The chain links TRBV4-3 to TRBJ2-7, with 9 positions matching TRBD1. The V gene end was trimmed by 2 bases and the J gene end by 2 bases; junction bases not matched to a gene: 10. The CDR3 covers 17 residues. CDR1 is LGHNA, CDR2 YSLEER, per germline. In nucleotides, the CDR3 is TGCGCCAGCAGCCAACATTACAGGGGGCGGGCACCCTACGAGCAGTACTTC. Residues: CASSQHYRGRAPYEQYF.

This clonotype was seen repeatedly, ten times or more. V usage is TRBV6-2 or TRBV6-3 and J usage is TRBJ1-6; possibly TRBD1 for D (6 bases). CDR1 MNHEY and CDR2 SVGEGT come from the germline V gene. The V end was cut by 2 bases, the J end by 10 bases, with 9 bases between. The CDR3 has 13 residues. For the CDR3, the DNA is TGTGCCAGCAGTTACCAGGGGAACTCACCCCTCCACTTT. This gives the protein CASSYQGNSPLHF.

This clonotype was detected ten times or more. The CDR3 spells CASSLGASETQYF. The CDR3 region has the DNA TGTGCCAGCAGCTTAGGGGCTAGTGAGACCCAGTACTTC. The chain links TRBV7-9 to TRBJ2-5, with D uncertain. The CDR3 loop spans 13 amino acids. The V and J ends lost 1 base and 5 bases respectively, with 8 bases between them. The germline gives CDR1 SEHNR, CDR2 FQNEAQ (reference sequence).

This clonotype has more than one count but fewer than ten. The chain combines TRBV7-2 with TRBJ2-5; 7 nucleotides align to TRBD2. Germline-derived CDR1 and CDR2 are SGHTA and FQGNSA. V lost 6 bases to trimming and J lost 4 bases; unmatched junction nucleotides: 14. The CDR3 consists of 16 residues. The CDR3 reads CASSPRVAGVRETQYF. In DNA, the CDR3 is TGTGCCAGCAGTCCCCGAGTTGCGGGGGTAAGAGAGACCCAGTACTTC.

This clonotype has a handful of counts. The gene calls are TRBV28 and TRBJ2-3; a weak D match, TRBD2 (6 bases). Trimming shortened V by 5 bases and J by 0 bases, and 12 bases separated the two germline ends. The CDR3 spans 15 residues. Per germline, CDR1 MDHEN and CDR2 SYDVKM. The CDR3, as DNA: TGTGCCAGCAGTCCCCCCCGGGGGAGCACAGATACGCAGTATTTT. This encodes CASSPPRGSTDTQYF.

This clonotype came up many times. V and J are TRBV6-4 and TRBJ2-7; D not resolved. The CDR3 extends over 17 amino acids. Germline V gene sequence: CDR1 MRHNA, CDR2 SNTAGT. Trimming shortened V by 2 bases and J by 0 bases, and 17 bases separated the two germline ends. The CDR3: CASSDPPPRRTSYEQYF. The CDR3 nucleotides read TGTGCCAGCAGTGACCCCCCACCGCGAAGAACCTCCTACGAGCAGTACTTC.

This clonotype has a count of ten or more. The chain combines TRBV12-3 or TRBV12-4 with TRBJ1-5, with 8 bases aligning to TRBD1. J lost 2 bases, V lost 5 bases, and 2 bases had no gene match. The CDR3 runs to 14 residues. The CDR3 sequence: CASSVDRGNQPQHF. The CDR3, as DNA: TGTGCCAGCAGTGTGGACAGGGGCAATCAGCCCCAGCATTTT.

The V and J genes are TRBV20-1 and TRBJ2-4, with 8 bases matching TRBD1. This CDR3 region has 14 residues. J lost 7 bases, V lost 5 bases, and 10 bases had no gene match. Germline CDR1 and CDR2: DFQATT and SNEGSKA (reference sequence). CDR3 amino acids: CSAETGDDLNIQYF. In DNA, the CDR3 is TGCAGTGCTGAGACAGGGGATGACCTTAACATTCAGTACTTC.